This T cell receptor beta chain was found in a study of blood T cell repertoires in COVID-19. The V end lost 4 bases, the J end lost 5 bases, and 14 bases lay between the germline ends. Germline CDR1 and CDR2: SEHNR and FQNEAQ (reference sequence). The CDR3 sequence is 14 residues long. The repertoire was sequenced with immunoSEQ multiplex PCR; TCRdb's copy has only in-frame clones and lacks some. The sample lists a few hundred thousand clones; 89% were seen once. The TCR was taken from a woman in her 30s with COVID-19, enrolled during active disease. The chain combines TRBV7-9 with TRBJ1-2; D remains ambiguous. The sample taken for sequencing was peripheral blood. CDR3 sequence (DNA): TGTGCCAGCAGCTGGGGAGATGGGATTTATGGCTACACCTTC. Encoded protein: CASSWGDGIYGYTF.